This entry features one TCR beta chain sequence. The data derive from a study of T cell changes during pregnancy in multiple sclerosis. Germline V CDR1 and CDR2: SQVTM, ANQGSEA. V dropped 6 bases and J dropped 3; count of bases not matched to a gene: 4. The CDR3 sequence is 12 residues long. Data came from immunoSEQ multiplex PCR; TCRdb stores just in-frame clones and leaves some out. The sample records about 36,000 clones, around 91% being singletons. The TCR originated in a female donor in good health, enrolled as a control in a pregnancy study. Material: CD4+ T cells from peripheral blood mononuclear cells, obtained in the second trimester of pregnancy. The chain links TRBV29-1 to TRBJ1-2; 7 bases fit TRBD1. CDR3 residues: CSVGDSYYGYTF. CDR3 nucleotide sequence: TGCAGCGTGGGGGACAGCTACTATGGCTACACCTTC.